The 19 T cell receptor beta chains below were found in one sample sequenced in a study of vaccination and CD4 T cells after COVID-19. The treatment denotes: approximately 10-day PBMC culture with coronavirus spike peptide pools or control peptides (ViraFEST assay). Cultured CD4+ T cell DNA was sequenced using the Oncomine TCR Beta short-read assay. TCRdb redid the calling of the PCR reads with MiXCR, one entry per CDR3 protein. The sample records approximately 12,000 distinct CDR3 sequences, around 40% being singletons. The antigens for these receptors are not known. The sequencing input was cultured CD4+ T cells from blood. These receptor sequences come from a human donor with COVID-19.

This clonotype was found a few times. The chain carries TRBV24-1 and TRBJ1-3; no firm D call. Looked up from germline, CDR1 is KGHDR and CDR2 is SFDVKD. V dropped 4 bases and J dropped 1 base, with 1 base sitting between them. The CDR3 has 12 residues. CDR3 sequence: CATSESGNTIYF. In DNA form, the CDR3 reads TGTGCCACCAGTGAATCTGGAAACACCATATATTTT.

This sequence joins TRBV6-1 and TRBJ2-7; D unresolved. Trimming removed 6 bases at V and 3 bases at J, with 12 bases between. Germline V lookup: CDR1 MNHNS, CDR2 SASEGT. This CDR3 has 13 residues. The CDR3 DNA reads TGTGCCAGCAGCTCGATCGATGTCTACGAGCAGTACTTC. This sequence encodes CASSSIDVYEQYF.

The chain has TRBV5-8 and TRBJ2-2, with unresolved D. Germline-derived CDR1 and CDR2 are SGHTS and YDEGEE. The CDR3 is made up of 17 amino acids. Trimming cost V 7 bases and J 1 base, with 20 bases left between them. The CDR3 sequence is CASRPHRVGWNTGELFF. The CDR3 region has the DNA TGTGCCAGCCGACCCCACCGGGTCGGGTGGAACACCGGGGAGCTGTTTTTT.

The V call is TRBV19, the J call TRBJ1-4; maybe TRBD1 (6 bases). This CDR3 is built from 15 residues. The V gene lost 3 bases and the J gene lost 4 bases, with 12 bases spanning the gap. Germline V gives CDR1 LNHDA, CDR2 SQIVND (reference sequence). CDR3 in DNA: TGTGCCAGTAGTATCACCGGGACAAGTAATGAAAAACTGTTTTTT. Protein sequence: CASSITGTSNEKLFF.

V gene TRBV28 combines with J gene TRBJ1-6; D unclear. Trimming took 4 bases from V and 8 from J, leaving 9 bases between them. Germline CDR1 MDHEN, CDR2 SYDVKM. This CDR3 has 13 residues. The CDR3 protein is CASSSVFYSPLHF. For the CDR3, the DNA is TGTGCCAGCAGTTCGGTGTTCTATTCACCCCTCCACTTT.

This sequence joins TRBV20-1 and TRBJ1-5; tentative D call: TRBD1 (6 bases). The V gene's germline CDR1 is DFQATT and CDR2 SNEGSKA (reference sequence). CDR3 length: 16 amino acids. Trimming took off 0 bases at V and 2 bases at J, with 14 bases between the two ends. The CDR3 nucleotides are TGCAGTGCTAGAGATCGGTTAGGGGGGGGCAATCAGCCCCAGCATTTT. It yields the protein CSARDRLGGGNQPQHF.

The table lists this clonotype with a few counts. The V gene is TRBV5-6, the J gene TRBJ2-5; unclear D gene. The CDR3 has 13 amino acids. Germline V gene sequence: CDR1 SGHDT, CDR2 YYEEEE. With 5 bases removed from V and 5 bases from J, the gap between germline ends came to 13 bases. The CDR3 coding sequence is TGTGCCAGCAGTCCCGCGATAGGCGAGACCCAGTACTTC. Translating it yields CASSPAIGETQYF.

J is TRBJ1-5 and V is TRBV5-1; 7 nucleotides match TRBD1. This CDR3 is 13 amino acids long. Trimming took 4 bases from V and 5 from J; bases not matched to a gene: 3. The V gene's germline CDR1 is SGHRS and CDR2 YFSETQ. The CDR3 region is CASSQGGDQPQHF. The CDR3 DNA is TGCGCCAGCAGCCAGGGGGGGGATCAGCCCCAGCATTTT.

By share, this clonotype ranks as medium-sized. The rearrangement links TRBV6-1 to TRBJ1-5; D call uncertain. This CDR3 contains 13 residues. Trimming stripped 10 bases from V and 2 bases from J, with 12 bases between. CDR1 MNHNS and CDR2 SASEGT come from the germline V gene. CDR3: CAIRFGGNQPQHF. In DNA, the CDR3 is TGTGCCATTAGGTTCGGGGGCAATCAGCCCCAGCATTTT.

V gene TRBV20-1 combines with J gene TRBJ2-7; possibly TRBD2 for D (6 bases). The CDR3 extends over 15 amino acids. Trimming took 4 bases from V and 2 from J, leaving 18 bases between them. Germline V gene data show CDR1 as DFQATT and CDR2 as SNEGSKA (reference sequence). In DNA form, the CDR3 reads TGCAGTGCTACCCAAGGCGGGACGGTTACCTACGAGCAGTACTTC. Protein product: CSATQGGTVTYEQYF.

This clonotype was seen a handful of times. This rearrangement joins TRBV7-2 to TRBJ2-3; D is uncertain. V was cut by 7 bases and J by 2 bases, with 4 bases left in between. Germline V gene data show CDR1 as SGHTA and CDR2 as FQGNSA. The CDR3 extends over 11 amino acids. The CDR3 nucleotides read TGTGCCAGCACCAACACAGATACGCAGTATTTT. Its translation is CASTNTDTQYF. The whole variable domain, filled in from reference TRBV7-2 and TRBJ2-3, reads GAGVSQSPSNKVTEKGKDVELRCDPISGHTALYWYRQSLGQGLEFLIYFQGNSAPDKSGLPSDRFSAERTGGSVSTLTIQRTQQEDSAVYLCASTNTDTQYFGPGTRLTVL.

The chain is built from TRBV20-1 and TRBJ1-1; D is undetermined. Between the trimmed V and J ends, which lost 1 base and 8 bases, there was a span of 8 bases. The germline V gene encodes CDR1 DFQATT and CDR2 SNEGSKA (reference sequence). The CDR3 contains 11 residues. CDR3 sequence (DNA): TGCAGTGCTAGAGCACCGGGGGAAGCTTTCTTT. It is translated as CSARAPGEAFF.

DNA of the CDR3: TGTGCCAGCAGCTTGGTTCAAGGCAGGTTCTCCGTGGAGACCCAGTACTTC. It is translated as CASSLVQGRFSVETQYF. The chain recombines TRBV5-5 with TRBJ2-5; D gene uncertain. Trimming removed 0 bases from V and 5 bases from J, with 20 bases in between. Per the germline V gene, CDR1 is SGHKS and CDR2 is YYEKEE (reference sequence). This CDR3 region has 17 residues. The whole variable domain, filled in from reference TRBV5-5 and TRBJ2-5, reads DAGVTQSPTHLIKTRGQQVTLRCSPISGHKSVSWYQQVLGQGPQFIFQYYEKEERGRGNFPDRFSARQFPNYSSELNVNALLLGDSALYLCASSLVQGRFSVETQYFGPGTRLLVL.

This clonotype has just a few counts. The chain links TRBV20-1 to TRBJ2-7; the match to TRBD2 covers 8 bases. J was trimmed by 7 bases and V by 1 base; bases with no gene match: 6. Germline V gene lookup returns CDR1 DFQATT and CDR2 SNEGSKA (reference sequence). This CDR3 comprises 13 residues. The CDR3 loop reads CSARVLAAVEQYF. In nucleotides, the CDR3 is TGCAGTGCTAGAGTACTAGCGGCCGTGGAGCAGTACTTC.

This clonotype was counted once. DNA of the CDR3: TGTGCCAGCAGCTTTAGCCCTAACAAGGGCTACACCTTC. This translates into CASSFSPNKGYTF. The chain combines TRBV5-6 with TRBJ1-2; no firm D call. CDR3 size: 13 residues. With 2 bases removed from V and 8 bases from J, the gap between germline ends came to 13 bases. Per germline, CDR1 SGHDT and CDR2 YYEEEE.

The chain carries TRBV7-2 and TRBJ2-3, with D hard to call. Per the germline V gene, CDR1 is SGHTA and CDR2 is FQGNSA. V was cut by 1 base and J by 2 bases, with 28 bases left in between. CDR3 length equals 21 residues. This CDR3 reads CASSLVATVLSLKSDTDTQYF. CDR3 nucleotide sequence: TGTGCCAGCAGCTTAGTTGCGACGGTACTTAGCCTAAAGAGCGACACAGATACGCAGTATTTT.

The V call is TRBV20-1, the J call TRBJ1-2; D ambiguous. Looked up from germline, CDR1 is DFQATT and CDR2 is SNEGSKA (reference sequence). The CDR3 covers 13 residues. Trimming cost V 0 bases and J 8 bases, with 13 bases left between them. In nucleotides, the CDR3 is TGCAGTGCTAGAGATTCGGCCCATATGGGCTACACCTTC. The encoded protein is CSARDSAHMGYTF.

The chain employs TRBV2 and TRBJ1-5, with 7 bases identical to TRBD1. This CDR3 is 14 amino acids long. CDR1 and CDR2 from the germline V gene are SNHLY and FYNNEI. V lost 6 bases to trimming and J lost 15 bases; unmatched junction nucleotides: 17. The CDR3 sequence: CASSEQGNVMLGHF. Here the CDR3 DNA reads TGTGCCAGCAGCGAACAGGGGAACGTCATGCTTGGGCATTTT. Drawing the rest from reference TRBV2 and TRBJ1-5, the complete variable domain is EPEVTQTPSHQVTQMGQEVILRCVPISNHLYFYWYRQILGQKVEFLVSFYNNEISEKSEIFDDQFSVERPDGSNFTLKIRSTKLEDSAMYFCASSEQGNVMLGHFGDGTRLSIL.

The CDR3 DNA sequence: TGTGCCAGCAGGCGTGACAGGGTGAGTGAGCAGTACTTC. As protein: CASRRDRVSEQYF. The chain couples TRBV6-1 to TRBJ2-7; 7 nucleotides align to TRBD1. Germline V gene data show CDR1 as MNHNS and CDR2 as SASEGT. The junction had 9 bases not matched to a gene; V was cut back by 6 bases and J by 7 bases. The CDR3 covers 13 residues.